Listed below are T cell receptor beta chains from one sample, sequenced in a study of T cell responses to AZD1222 COVID-19 vaccine. TCRdb keeps only in-frame clones here, not all; method: immunoSEQ multiplex PCR. Here the sample spans about 180,000 clones, 80% to 95% being singletons. Sequences were derived from peripheral blood, sampled 28 days after the second AZD1222 dose. Receptors originate from an adult who received the AZD1222 COVID-19 vaccine. The CDR3 runs from the conserved cysteine through the conserved F or W. Each record gives: J gene, clone size, CDR3 length, V gene, D gene, CDR3 protein, CDR3 DNA. D genes are given only for firm matches. Only some rows state a clone size, as once, few, many or a class for expanded clones.

>TRBJ1-3|NA|13|TRBV3-1/TRBV3-2|NA
CASSQTEGNTIYF
TGTGCCAGCAGCCAGACAGAGGGAAACACCATATATTTT
>TRBJ1-2|NA|11|TRBV20-1|NA
CSARILVFYTF
TGCAGTGCTAGAATATTGGTTTTCTACACCTTC
>TRBJ1-5|once|15|TRBV18|TRBD1
CASSPGTGGNQPQHF
TGTGCCAGCTCACCGGGCACAGGGGGTAATCAGCCCCAGCATTTT
>TRBJ2-1|NA|13|TRBV18|NA
CASSPSGGGEQFF
TGTGCCAGCTCACCATCGGGGGGCGGTGAGCAGTTCTTC
>TRBJ2-3|NA|14|TRBV19|TRBD1
CASSVGQGADTQYF
TGTGCCAGTAGTGTCGGACAGGGCGCAGATACGCAGTATTTT
>TRBJ1-2|once|12|TRBV29-1|TRBD1
CSAKTGDYGYTF
TGCAGCGCTAAGACAGGGGACTATGGCTACACCTTC
>TRBJ1-5|NA|13|TRBV29-1|TRBD1
CSAGQGDNQPQHF
TGCAGCGCTGGACAGGGGGACAATCAGCCCCAGCATTTT
>TRBJ1-4|NA|15|TRBV11-2|NA
CASSADSTGAEKLFF
TGTGCCAGCAGCGCGGACAGTACGGGAGCTGAAAAACTGTTTTTT
>TRBJ2-7|NA|17|TRBV5-1|NA
CASSSPGRQSGLYEQYF
TGCGCCAGCAGCTCCCCGGGCCGCCAATCGGGGCTCTACGAGCAGTACTTC
>TRBJ1-5|NA|14|TRBV19|NA
CASSIAFTGQPQHF
TGTGCCAGTAGTATAGCCTTTACGGGGCAGCCCCAGCATTTT
>TRBJ1-6|NA|13|TRBV27|NA
CASSFLGPLPLHF
TGTGCCAGCAGTTTCCTGGGACCGCTACCCCTCCACTTT
>TRBJ2-1|NA|13|TRBV9|NA
CASSPQGYNEQFF
TGTGCCAGCAGCCCCCAGGGCTACAATGAGCAGTTCTTC
>TRBJ2-1|once|16|TRBV5-4|TRBD2
CASMSSGTSGISEQFF
TGTGCCAGCATGTCTTCCGGGACTAGCGGGATTAGTGAGCAGTTCTTC
>TRBJ2-2|NA|13|TRBV6-5|NA
CASSRAWGGELFF
TGTGCCAGCAGCAGGGCCTGGGGCGGGGAGCTGTTTTTT
>TRBJ1-6|NA|15|TRBV6-6|NA
CASSYSLPYNSPLHF
TGTGCCAGCAGTTACTCGCTGCCATATAATTCACCCCTCCACTTT
>TRBJ2-3|NA|14|TRBV27|NA
CASSLYPHTDTQYF
TGTGCCAGCAGTTTATACCCCCACACAGATACGCAGTATTTT
>TRBJ1-1|NA|12|TRBV12-3/TRBV12-4|NA
CASSQTGRGAFF
TGTGCCAGCAGTCAGACCGGGCGCGGAGCTTTCTTT
>TRBJ1-2|NA|14|TRBV6-2/TRBV6-3|NA
CASSLPVGAYGYTF
TGTGCCAGCAGTTTACCGGTCGGGGCCTATGGCTACACCTTC
>TRBJ1-4|NA|14|TRBV5-1|NA
CASSGDGTNEKLFF
TGCGCCAGCAGCGGGGACGGTACTAATGAAAAACTGTTTTTT
>TRBJ1-6|NA|16|TRBV7-2|TRBD1
CASSLAPGTVNSPLHF
TGTGCCAGCAGCTTAGCGCCCGGGACAGTAAATTCACCCCTCCACTTT
>TRBJ1-5|NA|15|TRBV10-3|TRBD1
CAISRQGESNQPQHF
TGTGCCATCAGTAGACAGGGGGAGAGCAATCAGCCCCAGCATTTT
>TRBJ1-3|NA|18|TRBV5-1|NA
CASSLAGGFNLSGNTIYF
TGCGCCAGCAGCTTGGCGGGGGGCTTCAACCTCTCTGGAAACACCATATATTTT
>TRBJ2-7|NA|15|TRBV28|TRBD2
CASRGLGMGSHEQYF
TGTGCCAGCAGGGGACTAGGGATGGGGTCCCACGAGCAGTACTTC
>TRBJ1-1|NA|14|TRBV29-1|NA
CSARPDSSTTEAFF
TGCAGCGCCCGCCCGGACAGTTCCACCACTGAAGCTTTCTTT
>TRBJ1-6|NA|15|TRBV7-8|NA
CASSSRGRSNSPLHF
TGTGCCAGCAGTTCACGGGGACGGTCCAATTCACCCCTCCACTTT
>TRBJ1-2|NA|10|TRBV20-1|NA
CSARAYGYTF
TGCAGTGCTAGAGCCTATGGCTACACCTTC
>TRBJ2-7|NA|11|TRBV10-3|TRBD2
CAITSGSEQYF
TGTGCCATCACTAGCGGGAGCGAGCAGTACTTC
>TRBJ2-5|NA|15|TRBV7-3|TRBD1
CASSAGTGVRETQYF
TGTGCCAGCAGCGCCGGGACAGGGGTCCGGGAGACCCAGTACTTC
>TRBJ1-4|NA|14|TRBV19|NA
CASSIAPGGEKLFF
TGTGCCAGTAGTATCGCCCCTGGCGGGGAAAAACTGTTTTTT
>TRBJ2-7|once|14|TRBV6-5|NA
CASSYSSGTYEQYF
TGTGCCAGCAGTTACTCCTCCGGCACCTACGAGCAGTACTTC
>TRBJ2-3|NA|16|TRBV4-3|TRBD2
CASSQNLAGATDTQYF
TGCGCCAGCAGCCAGAATCTAGCGGGGGCCACAGATACGCAGTATTTT
>TRBJ1-2|NA|15|TRBV6-5|TRBD1
CASSYSNQGAYGYTF
TGTGCCAGCAGTTACTCGAATCAGGGGGCGTATGGCTACACCTTC
>TRBJ2-3|NA|15|TRBV5-1|NA
CASRVRADTTDTQYF
TGCGCCAGCAGAGTTCGGGCGGACACCACAGATACGCAGTATTTT
>TRBJ2-7|NA|15|TRBV4-1|TRBD2
CASSNSGRAIYEQYF
TGCGCCAGCAGCAATAGCGGGAGGGCCATTTACGAGCAGTACTTC
>TRBJ2-7|few|11|TRBV3-1/TRBV3-2|NA
CASSHVYEQYF
TGTGCCAGCAGCCACGTCTACGAGCAGTACTTC
>TRBJ2-3|NA|12|TRBV19|NA
CASRASPYTQYF
TGTGCCAGTCGTGCGAGTCCCTATACGCAGTATTTT
>TRBJ1-2|NA|15|TRBV7-2|NA
CASNPVPQGTSGYTF
TGTGCCAGCAACCCTGTCCCCCAGGGGACTTCTGGCTACACCTTC
>TRBJ1-4|NA|14|TRBV7-6|TRBD1
CASSLTGESEKLFF
TGTGCCAGCAGCCTGACAGGGGAGAGTGAAAAACTGTTTTTT
>TRBJ2-3|NA|14|TRBV14|NA
CASSQPLGAGNEYF
TGTGCCAGCAGCCAGCCATTGGGGGCGGGAAACGAGTATTTT
>TRBJ1-5|once|13|TRBV14|NA
CASSPSTGAPQHF
TGTGCCAGCAGTCCCTCGACTGGCGCGCCCCAGCATTTT